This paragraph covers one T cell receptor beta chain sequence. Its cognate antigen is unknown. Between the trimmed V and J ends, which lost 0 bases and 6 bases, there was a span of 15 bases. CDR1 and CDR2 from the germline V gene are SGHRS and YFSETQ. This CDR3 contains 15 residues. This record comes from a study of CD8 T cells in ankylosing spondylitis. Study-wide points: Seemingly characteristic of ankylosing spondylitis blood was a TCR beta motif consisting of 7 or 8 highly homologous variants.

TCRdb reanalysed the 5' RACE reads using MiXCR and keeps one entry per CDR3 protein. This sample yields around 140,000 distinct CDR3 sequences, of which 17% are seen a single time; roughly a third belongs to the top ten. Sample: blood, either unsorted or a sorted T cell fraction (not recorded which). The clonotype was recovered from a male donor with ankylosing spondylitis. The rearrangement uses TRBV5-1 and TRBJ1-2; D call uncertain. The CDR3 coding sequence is TGCGCCAGCAGCTTGGCCTTCGGACTCACCGATGGCTACACCTTC. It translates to CASSLAFGLTDGYTF. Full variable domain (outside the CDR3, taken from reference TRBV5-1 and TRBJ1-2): KAGVTQTPRYLIKTRGQQVTLSCSPISGHRSVSWYQQTPGQGLQFLFEYFSETQRNKGNFPGRFSGRQFSNSRSEMNVSTLELGDSALYLCASSLAFGLTDGYTFGSGTRLTVV.